A selection of T cell receptor beta chains follows, all from one sample in a study of T-cell memory formation after mild COVID-19. TCRdb used MiXCR to reprocess the 5' RACE reads, holding one entry per CDR3 protein. In the table there are some 210,000 distinct CDR3 sequences, about 10% of which are singletons. The sequencing sample was made of PBMCs or a T cell subset sorted from them (not recorded which). These receptor sequences come from a man younger than 35 who had mild COVID-19 (a few samples of this study predate the infection). Cell type and time point are not known. Both conserved end residues are part of each CDR3. Fields, in order: CDR3 length, D gene, V gene, CDR3 protein. D genes are given only for firm matches.

len: 15; d_gene: TRBD1; v_gene: TRBV4-3; CDR3aa: CASSQVGTGPNEQFF
len: 16; d_gene: .; v_gene: TRBV6-5; CDR3aa: CASSTVKTGNTGELFF
len: 12; d_gene: .; v_gene: TRBV29-1; CDR3aa: CSGWTASYGYTF
len: 15; d_gene: .; v_gene: TRBV12-3/TRBV12-4; CDR3aa: CASSLVQGGNSPLHF
len: 12; d_gene: .; v_gene: TRBV6-4; CDR3aa: CASSSDSYGYTF
len: 13; d_gene: .; v_gene: TRBV6-2/TRBV6-3; CDR3aa: CASTLHSLIEAFF
len: 16; d_gene: .; v_gene: TRBV9; CDR3aa: CASSPYLGLPAYEQYF
len: 14; d_gene: .; v_gene: TRBV7-2; CDR3aa: CASSQQGQTDTQYF
len: 15; d_gene: .; v_gene: TRBV5-1; CDR3aa: CASSPRERTDEKLFF
len: 15; d_gene: TRBD2; v_gene: TRBV24-1; CDR3aa: CATSDRGGRAGELFF
len: 15; d_gene: TRBD2; v_gene: TRBV4-1; CDR3aa: CASSQRGMNTGELFF
len: 16; d_gene: .; v_gene: TRBV4-1; CDR3aa: CASSRNPTATYQPQHF
len: 17; d_gene: .; v_gene: TRBV4-3; CDR3aa: CASSQTPPGTYTDTQYF
len: 17; d_gene: .; v_gene: TRBV18; CDR3aa: CASSPPSSLGLDYGYTF
len: 14; d_gene: .; v_gene: TRBV5-1; CDR3aa: CASTEKGGAYGYTF
len: 14; d_gene: .; v_gene: TRBV6-6; CDR3aa: CASSYHYLDPEQYF
len: 15; d_gene: .; v_gene: TRBV3-1; CDR3aa: CASSRNRGKDTEAFF
len: 11; d_gene: .; v_gene: TRBV7-2; CDR3aa: CASQGMGEQFF
len: 15; d_gene: TRBD1; v_gene: TRBV19; CDR3aa: CASSPGTGYNSPLHF
len: 11; d_gene: .; v_gene: TRBV7-2; CDR3aa: CASSLRGPLTF
len: 12; d_gene: TRBD2; v_gene: TRBV3-1; CDR3aa: CASGGVGNEQFF
len: 14; d_gene: TRBD1; v_gene: TRBV7-2; CDR3aa: CASSWDRGRETQYF
len: 13; d_gene: .; v_gene: TRBV4-1; CDR3aa: CASSLGDVTGYTF
len: 12; d_gene: .; v_gene: TRBV6-1; CDR3aa: CASRAQGGEQFF
len: 12; d_gene: .; v_gene: TRBV24-1; CDR3aa: CATSEPYGNIIF
len: 15; d_gene: .; v_gene: TRBV4-1; CDR3aa: CASRRGGGANTEAFF
len: 14; d_gene: TRBD1; v_gene: TRBV6-2/TRBV6-3; CDR3aa: CASSSGGSYNEQFF
len: 16; d_gene: .; v_gene: TRBV6-5; CDR3aa: CASSYAGNSGANVLTF
len: 13; d_gene: TRBD2; v_gene: TRBV5-6; CDR3aa: CASDTGGRETQYF
len: 14; d_gene: TRBD1; v_gene: TRBV20-1; CDR3aa: CSARGRQGVRPQHF
len: 16; d_gene: .; v_gene: TRBV5-1; CDR3aa: CASSLSGYSNTGELFF
len: 13; d_gene: .; v_gene: TRBV7-2; CDR3aa: CASSDGIPEKAFF
len: 15; d_gene: .; v_gene: TRBV5-5; CDR3aa: CASSMITSGTYEQYF
len: 16; d_gene: .; v_gene: TRBV5-1; CDR3aa: CASSLRGPRGTGELFF
len: 13; d_gene: .; v_gene: TRBV25-1; CDR3aa: CASSDRANYGYTF
len: 13; d_gene: .; v_gene: TRBV2; CDR3aa: CASSTEYTDTQYF
len: 13; d_gene: .; v_gene: TRBV7-2; CDR3aa: CASSLSRHQPQHF
len: 13; d_gene: .; v_gene: TRBV7-3; CDR3aa: CASSLEGAYGYTF
len: 15; d_gene: .; v_gene: TRBV12-3/TRBV12-4; CDR3aa: CASVGNNVGNAEAFF
len: 16; d_gene: TRBD2; v_gene: TRBV4-1; CDR3aa: CASSATSGGSYNEQFF
len: 15; d_gene: .; v_gene: TRBV4-2; CDR3aa: CASSQGLGYNYGYTF
len: 13; d_gene: .; v_gene: TRBV3-1; CDR3aa: CASSQEGARVAFF
len: 13; d_gene: .; v_gene: TRBV18; CDR3aa: CASSPPSGETQYF
len: 15; d_gene: .; v_gene: TRBV9; CDR3aa: CASSVGVFSTGELFF
len: 16; d_gene: .; v_gene: TRBV4-1; CDR3aa: CASSPVGASMNTEAFF
len: 9; d_gene: .; v_gene: TRBV7-9; CDR3aa: CAIGSGYTF
len: 15; d_gene: .; v_gene: TRBV10-3; CDR3aa: CAISESRRVSYGYTF
len: 16; d_gene: .; v_gene: TRBV20-1; CDR3aa: CSARDLGALAKNIQYF